This T cell receptor beta chain was identified in a study of control samples from healthy donors and cancer patients. This CDR3 has 15 amino acids. The germline V gene has CDR1 KGHSY and CDR2 FQNENV. Losses at the gene ends were 1 base for V and 5 bases for J; bases not matched to a gene: 6. Data came from immunoSEQ multiplex PCR; TCRdb stores just in-frame clones and leaves some out. The sample records 120,000 or so clones, approximately 94% being singletons. The gene calls are TRBV16 and TRBJ2-5, with 8 nucleotides matching TRBD1. Material: PBMCs. This TCR derives from a man aged 50 or older with head and neck cancer. CDR3 sequence: CASSQFSGGTETQYF. The CDR3 nucleotides are TGTGCCAGCAGCCAATTTTCAGGGGGCACCGAGACCCAGTACTTC.